These 28 T cell receptor beta chains were all obtained from the same sample, sequenced in a study of cytomegalovirus exposure and HLA in healthy donors. Both 60 Vbeta primers and 13 Jbeta primers went into the PCR. Sequencing used immunoSEQ multiplex PCR; TCRdb keeps in-frame clones, though not all of them. The sample data list about 130,000 clones. The source material was PBMCs. These receptors were collected from a man between 18 and 35 years old in good health and CMV-seronegative.

The rearrangement joins TRBV6-1 to TRBJ1-2; D is unclear. The length of the CDR3 is 14 residues. In germline, CDR1 is MNHNS, CDR2 SASEGT. The V and J ends lost 3 bases and 7 bases respectively, with 15 bases between them. The CDR3 DNA reads as TGTGCCAGCAGTGACAATAGACGGGGTGGTGGCTACACCTTC. This codes for CASSDNRRGGGYTF.

The CDR3 here is CASSQSEGLRSYTF. In DNA, the CDR3 is TGTGCCAGCAGCCAATCGGAGGGCCTTCGGTCCTACACCTTC. The genes are TRBV16 and TRBJ1-2; D gene unclear. Between the trimmed V and J ends, which lost 0 bases and 10 bases, there was a span of 15 bases. CDR1 is KGHSY, CDR2 FQNENV, per germline. This CDR3 has 14 residues.

The gene calls are TRBV19 and TRBJ2-1, with 9 bases matching TRBD1. This CDR3 is 13 amino acids long. CDR1 and CDR2 from the germline V gene are LNHDA and SQIVND (reference sequence). Trimming removed 7 bases from V and 7 bases from J; junction bases left unmatched: 5. The CDR3 region has the DNA TGTGCCAGTAACGACAGGGGGTTAAATGAGCAGTTCTTC. Amino acids: CASNDRGLNEQFF.

This chain links TRBV9 with TRBJ2-7, with D perhaps TRBD1 (5 bases). CDR1 and CDR2 (germline): SGDLS, YYNGEE. V shed 0 bases and J shed 2 bases, with 12 bases lying between them. The CDR3 covers 15 residues. CDR3 bases: TGTGCCAGCAGCGTAGAAGCAGGGATCCCCTACGAGCAGTACTTC. This sequence encodes CASSVEAGIPYEQYF.

V gene TRBV14 combines with J gene TRBJ1-6, with D unclear. V lost 1 base to trimming and J lost 13 bases, with 11 bases between them. This CDR3 spans 13 amino acids. Per germline, CDR1 SGHDN and CDR2 FVKESK. The CDR3 DNA sequence: TGTGCCAGCAGCCAAGGAGTCCGGGATCCCCTCCACTTT. This gives the protein CASSQGVRDPLHF.

The chain links TRBV7-9 to TRBJ2-7; D unresolved. The germline gives CDR1 SEHNR, CDR2 FQNEAQ (reference sequence). The CDR3 has 11 residues. Between the trimmed V and J ends, which lost 2 bases and 5 bases, there was a span of 4 bases. The CDR3 region is CASSLNNEQYF. CDR3 in DNA: TGTGCCAGCAGCTTAAACAACGAGCAGTACTTC.

V gene TRBV6-1 combines with J gene TRBJ2-5; 12 bases agree with TRBD2. CDR3 length: 19 residues. Per germline, CDR1 MNHNS and CDR2 SASEGT. V shed 2 bases, J shed 6 bases, and the junction held 16 bases outside the gene matches. The CDR3 is CASSERVGLAGGIRKTQYF. In nucleotides, the CDR3 is TGTGCCAGCAGTGAAAGAGTGGGGCTAGCGGGGGGGATCAGAAAGACCCAGTACTTC.

V and J are TRBV6-5 and TRBJ2-7; 10 positions match TRBD2. J gave up 6 bases and V 6 bases, and 11 bases lay outside the gene matches. Germline lookup yields CDR1 MNHEY and CDR2 SVGAGI. This CDR3 has 15 amino acids. DNA of the CDR3: TGTGCCAGCAGGGGGTCGAGAGCGGGAGGGCTCGAGCAGTACTTC. Translating gives CASRGSRAGGLEQYF.

The chain has TRBV7-2 and TRBJ1-3; maybe TRBD1 (5 bases). Per germline, CDR1 SGHTA and CDR2 FQGNSA. This CDR3 is built from 16 residues. The V end lost 4 bases, the J end lost 2 bases, and 15 bases lay between the germline ends. The chain's CDR3 is CASSWGDRRAGNTIYF. Here the CDR3 DNA reads TGTGCCAGCAGCTGGGGGGACCGCCGCGCTGGAAACACCATATATTTT.

This chain uses TRBV30 with TRBJ2-3; the match to TRBD2 covers 7 bases. The germline gives CDR1 GTSNPN, CDR2 SVGIG (reference sequence). The CDR3 consists of 14 residues. The V segment lost 5 bases and the J segment 2 bases; nucleotides outside the gene matches: 7. The CDR3 sequence is CAWRAGPNTDTQYF. CDR3 coding DNA: TGTGCCTGGCGAGCGGGACCTAACACAGATACGCAGTATTTT.

As for this clone: Additional DNA sequences in this sample encode the identical CDR3. The CDR3 loop reads CASSPGTGYGYTF. DNA of the CDR3: TGTGCCAGCAGCCCCGGGACAGGGTATGGCTACACCTTC. The V gene is TRBV7-9, the J gene TRBJ1-2; 9 bases line up with TRBD1. Germline CDR1 SEHNR, CDR2 FQNEAQ (reference sequence). The CDR3 is made up of 13 amino acids. Unmatched junction bases numbered 3, after V lost 5 bases and J lost 5 bases.

V usage is TRBV9 and J usage is TRBJ1-2, with no clear D. V was shortened by 10 bases and J by 7 bases, with 8 bases between the two germline ends. CDR3 length equals 9 residues. CDR1 SGDLS and CDR2 YYNGEE come from the germline V gene. The CDR3 here is CASGSGYTF. The CDR3 DNA follows: TGTGCCTCGGGTAGTGGCTACACCTTC.

The chain links TRBV6-5 to TRBJ2-7; D perhaps matches TRBD2 (5 bases). CDR1 is MNHEY, CDR2 SVGAGI, per germline. The CDR3 totals 14 residues. V lost 5 bases and J 0 bases, leaving 11 bases between the germline ends. The DNA of the CDR3 is TGTGCCAGCAGTCCCTTAGGGAGCTCCTACGAGCAGTACTTC. Its protein product is CASSPLGSSYEQYF.

This chain connects TRBV10-3 to TRBJ2-1; tentative D call: TRBD2 (5 bases). The CDR3 has 11 amino acids. Per germline, CDR1 ENHRY and CDR2 SYGVKD. Trimming removed 3 bases from V and 8 bases from J, with 5 bases in between. The DNA for the CDR3 is TGTGCCATCAGTGAACTAGATGAGCAGTTCTTC. This gives the protein CAISELDEQFF.

Written as DNA, the CDR3 is TGCAGCGTGGGTTTAATAACAGGGAACACTGAAGCTTTCTTT. Protein: CSVGLITGNTEAFF. The V call is TRBV29-1, the J call TRBJ1-1; the D gene is possibly TRBD1 (5 bases). Trimming took 6 bases from V and 1 from J, leaving 15 bases between them. The CDR3 runs 14 residues. From germline, CDR1 is SQVTM and CDR2 ANQGSEA.

The CDR3 coding sequence is TGTGCCAGCAGCCCTCGACAGGGGGCCGAGACCGGGGAGCTGTTTTTT. Translation: CASSPRQGAETGELFF. The chain employs TRBV7-2 and TRBJ2-2, with 10 positions matching TRBD1. The J segment lost 5 bases and the V segment lost 5 bases, leaving 8 bases of the junction unmatched. The CDR3 is made up of 16 amino acids. CDR1 and CDR2 (germline): SGHTA, FQGNSA.

This chain connects TRBV30 to TRBJ2-3; D perhaps matches TRBD2 (5 bases). V was trimmed by 1 base and J by 5 bases, leaving 16 bases between them. Germline V gene data show CDR1 as GTSNPN and CDR2 as SVGIG (reference sequence). The CDR3 has 15 amino acids. CDR3 loop: CAWSGAGGSVDTQYF. In nucleotides, the CDR3 is TGTGCCTGGAGTGGCGCGGGTGGTTCCGTAGATACGCAGTATTTT. Combining the CDR3 with reference TRBV30 and TRBJ2-3 gives the whole variable domain SQTIHQWPATLVQPVGSPLSLECTVEGTSNPNLYWYRQAAGRGLQLLFYSVGIGQISSEVPQNLSASRPQDRQFILSSKKLLLSDSGFYLCAWSGAGGSVDTQYFGPGTRLTVL.

The CDR3 region is CASSQVNEQFF. The CDR3 nucleotides are TGCGCCAGCAGCCAAGTAAATGAGCAGTTCTTC. This chain joins TRBV4-1 and TRBJ2-1, with no clear D. The V end was cut by 1 base, the J end by 7 bases, with 2 bases between. The CDR3 loop spans 11 amino acids. CDR1 MGHRA and CDR2 YSYEKL come from the germline V gene.

In nucleotides, the CDR3 is TGTGCCAGCAGCTCTCCGGGACAGGCCCGTCACACCATATATTTT. It is translated as CASSSPGQARHTIYF. This chain links TRBV5-8 with TRBJ1-3; 8 nucleotides line up with TRBD1. Germline V gene sequence: CDR1 SGHTS, CDR2 YDEGEE. The CDR3 has 15 amino acids. After removal of 3 bases from V and 8 bases from J, the junction contained 10 bases not matched to a gene.

About this clone itself: This same CDR3 is encoded by further DNA sequences in the sample. The chain has TRBV30 and TRBJ2-3; no clear D gene. CDR3 size: 13 residues. Germline CDR1 and CDR2: GTSNPN and SVGIG (reference sequence). The germline V and J ends were trimmed by 0 bases and 4 bases, with 8 bases remaining between them. CDR3 sequence (DNA): TGTGCCTGGAGTGTACGCCGGGCAGATACGCAGTATTTT. Residues: CAWSVRRADTQYF.

Notes on this clone: This sample includes further DNA sequences coding for the same CDR3. V is TRBV5-1 and J is TRBJ1-5; D unclear. The CDR3 extends over 13 amino acids. Germline assignment: CDR1 SGHRS and CDR2 YFSETQ. Trimming removed 0 bases from V and 4 bases from J, with 5 bases in between. CDR3 protein: CASSLDGNQPQHF. The CDR3 nucleotides read TGCGCCAGCAGCTTGGACGGGAATCAGCCCCAGCATTTT.

The chain employs TRBV5-1 and TRBJ1-2, with 8 bases lining up with TRBD1. CDR1 is SGHRS and CDR2 is YFSETQ in the germline V gene. There are 17 residues in the CDR3. V was clipped by 0 bases and J by 6 bases; unmatched bases: 13. CDR3 coding DNA: TGCGCCAGCAGCTTGGGCGGACAGGGCACCGGGTATGATGGCTACACCTTC. It is translated as CASSLGGQGTGYDGYTF.

The chain joins TRBV27 to TRBJ2-7; no clear D. The CDR3 sequence is 10 residues long. Germline assignment: CDR1 MNHEY and CDR2 SMNVEV (reference sequence). The V end was cut by 8 bases, the J end by 6 bases, with 8 bases between. CDR3 region: CASSWPEQYF. DNA of the CDR3: TGTGCCAGCTCTTGGCCCGAGCAGTACTTC.

The chain combines TRBV30 with TRBJ1-5; 9 nucleotides align to TRBD1. Looked up from germline, CDR1 is GTSNPN and CDR2 is SVGIG (reference sequence). The CDR3 spans 15 residues. The V gene end was trimmed by 1 base and the J gene end by 9 bases; junction bases not matched to a gene: 10. CDR3 coding DNA: TGTGCCTGGAGTGGGGGGGACAGGGCCCCAGGGCCCCAGCATTTT. Residues: CAWSGGDRAPGPQHF.

The chain combines TRBV6-4 with TRBJ1-2; perhaps TRBD1 as D (6 bases). The CDR3 length is 14 residues. V lost 3 bases to trimming and J lost 4 bases, with 12 bases between them. Germline CDR1 MRHNA, CDR2 SNTAGT. CDR3 sequence: CASSEAGVGYGYTF. CDR3 nucleotide sequence: TGTGCCAGCAGTGAGGCAGGGGTAGGCTATGGCTACACCTTC.

The genes are TRBV27 and TRBJ2-5; D unclear. The J call may be wrong; the DNA end is better matched by TRBJ2-7. Germline V gene data show CDR1 as MNHEY and CDR2 as SMNVEV (reference sequence). This CDR3 has 13 amino acids. Here the CDR3 DNA reads TGTGCCAGCGGCGACACCGATCGTCCCGAGCAGTACTTC. This encodes CASGDTDRPEQYF.

The chain combines TRBV6-1 with TRBJ1-5; 8 bases match TRBD1. This CDR3 region has 14 residues. Germline V gives CDR1 MNHNS, CDR2 SASEGT. After removal of 7 bases from V and 3 bases from J, the junction contained 5 bases not matched to a gene. CDR3 amino acids: CASNQGALNQPQHF. CDR3 DNA sequence: TGTGCCAGCAATCAGGGGGCCCTCAATCAGCCCCAGCATTTT.

In nucleotides, the CDR3 is TGTGCCAGCAGCTCGGACAGTATGTATGGCTACACCTTC. Amino acid sequence: CASSSDSMYGYTF. The V and J genes are TRBV7-9 and TRBJ1-2; TRBD1 might be the D (6 bases). The CDR3 is made up of 13 amino acids. V shed 4 bases and J shed 5 bases, with 11 bases lying between them. Germline V gene lookup returns CDR1 SEHNR and CDR2 FQNEAQ (reference sequence).